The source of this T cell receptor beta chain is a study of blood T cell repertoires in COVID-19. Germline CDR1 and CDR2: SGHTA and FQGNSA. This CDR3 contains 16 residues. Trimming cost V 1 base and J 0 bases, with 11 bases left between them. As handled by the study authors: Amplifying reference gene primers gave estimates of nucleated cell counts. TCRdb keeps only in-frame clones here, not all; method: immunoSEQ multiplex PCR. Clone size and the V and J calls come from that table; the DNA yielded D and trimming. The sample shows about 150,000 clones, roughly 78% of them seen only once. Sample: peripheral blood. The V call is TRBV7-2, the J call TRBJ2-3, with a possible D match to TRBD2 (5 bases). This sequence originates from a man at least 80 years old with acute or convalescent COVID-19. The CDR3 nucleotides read TGTGCCAGCAGCTTAGACGCCGCTAGCAGCACAGATACGCAGTATTTT. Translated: CASSLDAASSTDTQYF.